The T cell receptor (beta chain) under discussion was sequenced for a study of T cells in Graves' hyperthyroidism and ophthalmopathy. The wider study: The authors collected peripheral blood at initial diagnosis, before any treatment.

From RNA transcripts, TCR beta CDR3 regions were amplified. First-round RT-PCR of the TCR CDR3 relied on the HTBI primer set. TCRdb fed the multiplex PCR reads into MiXCR, producing one record per CDR3 protein. The table records about 290,000 distinct CDR3 sequences, roughly 13% of them present only once. The CDR3 consists of 15 residues. With V trimmed by 1 base and J by 4 bases, 6 bases remained unmatched. Germline assignment: CDR1 SGHAT and CDR2 FQNNGV. A lack of ophthalmopathy progression within 18 months defined stable Graves' hyperthyroidism. Newly diagnosed hyperthyroidism, duration under 2 months, in patients aged 18 to 65. Isolation of PBMCs was performed on about 9.9 ml fresh peripheral blood. This clonotype was seen ten or more times.

The sequenced sample consisted of blood. V is TRBV11-2 and J is TRBJ2-7; 8 bases are a match to TRBD1. The sequence derives from a woman between 35 and 50 years old with Graves' hyperthyroidism. The chain's CDR3 is CASSLGTGRWYEQYF. DNA for the CDR3: TGTGCCAGCAGCTTAGGGACAGGGCGCTGGTACGAGCAGTACTTC.